This record looks at one TCR beta chain sequence and its context. Its antigen remains unidentified. Base qualities are missing; no much larger clone stands one base away. These data originate in a study of T cell responses to AZD1222 COVID-19 vaccine (dated by TCRdb to about 2021). Notes on the research overall: TCR sequencing covered 233 trial participants: around 210 given two doses of AZD1222 and about 26 given two doses of MenACWY control vaccine. Trial participants were enrolled by age into 18-55, 56-69 and 70-plus year subgroups, with approximately 160, 26 and 62 TCR-sequenced participants respectively. The paper's findings and limits, for the study overall: Conclusions about previously exposed vaccinees are limited because only six or seven AZD1222 recipients were SARS-CoV-2 seropositive at baseline. In the small 56-69-year group, the increase in depth fell short of significance, most likely because of low power. Because no day 14 peak-response samples were available, the repertoires could be characterized only after the peak T cell response. The whole spike protein was spanned by vaccine-associated CD4 TCRs, and dominant responses were seen in regions 160-218 and 743-854. Epitopes outside the regions mutated in the B.1.351 and B.1.1.7 variants were reportedly recognized by nearly half of the unique spike-specific TCRs. After two AZD1222 doses, both the breadth and the depth of spike-specific TCRs were significantly higher than at day 0 and than in MenACWY recipients. Most participants were white British and females outnumbered males, and the authors suggested that clonal diversity may have been underestimated.

The CDR3 regions of human TCRbeta chains were analyzed by immunosequencing. Processing in the source paper ran as follows. TCRs in the repertoires were compared against a reference library of SARS-CoV-2-specific TCRs that had been generated with the MIRA antigen-specificity platform. Breadth was defined as the fraction of unique TCRs that were SARS-CoV-2-associated, and depth was defined as the fraction of total T cells that were SARS-CoV-2-associated. Using the MIRA data, each spike-specific TCR was assigned both to the spike region to which the TCR was reactive and to a CD4 or CD8 class. Log10-transformed breadth and depth values were compared by one-way ANOVA with Sidak's multiple comparisons tests. TCRdb holds this immuneACCESS table with in-frame rearrangements only. Some clones are missing; in checked studies, unresolved V genes explain under half, and the rest has no known cause. V, J and clone size are taken as reported in that table, and D and trimming were inferred from the DNA itself. Recorded for this sample are approximately 200,000 clones; just over 90% of them occurred a single time. The ten largest clones take up 3.4% of the sample.

The meaning of the sample's time point label: about 28 days (+/-7) after the second vaccine dose. Because spike-specific TCR depth and breadth did not differ between the two schedules, AZD1222 recipients who got a second dose at roughly 4 weeks were pooled with those who got a second dose at roughly 12 weeks. Samples from vaccinated people were obtained from the UK trials COV001 and COV002, which included a single-blind randomized controlled phase 2/3 trial of AZD1222 (ChAdOx1 nCoV-19) in healthy adults. Trial participant PBMC samples were collected at day 0 and day 28 after the second dose for TCRbeta chain sequencing. V is pared back by 4 bases and J by 3 bases, with 10 bases lying between the germline termini. CDR3 length: 13 amino acids, cysteine to phenylalanine. Left in the record is the CDR3 DNA by itself, 39 bases read in frame from the first base. CDR1 and CDR2, looked up from the germline V gene, are SGHRS and YFSETQ.

The clonotype originates from an adult who received the AZD1222 COVID-19 vaccine. The sequence joins TRBV5-1 to TRBJ2-5, with the D gene uncertain. Sequences were derived from peripheral blood, sampled 28 days after the second AZD1222 dose. Read as DNA, the sequence is TGCGCCAGCAGCCACCGGATTGAAGAGACCCAGTACTTC. It is translated as CASSHRIEETQYF. Reference TRBV5-1 and TRBJ2-5 proteins supply the regions before and after the CDR3; the full variable domain is: KAGVTQTPRYLIKTRGQQVTLSCSPISGHRSVSWYQQTPGQGLQFLFEYFSETQRNKGNFPGRFSGRQFSNSRSEMNVSTLELGDSALYLCASSHRIEETQYFGPGTRLLVL.